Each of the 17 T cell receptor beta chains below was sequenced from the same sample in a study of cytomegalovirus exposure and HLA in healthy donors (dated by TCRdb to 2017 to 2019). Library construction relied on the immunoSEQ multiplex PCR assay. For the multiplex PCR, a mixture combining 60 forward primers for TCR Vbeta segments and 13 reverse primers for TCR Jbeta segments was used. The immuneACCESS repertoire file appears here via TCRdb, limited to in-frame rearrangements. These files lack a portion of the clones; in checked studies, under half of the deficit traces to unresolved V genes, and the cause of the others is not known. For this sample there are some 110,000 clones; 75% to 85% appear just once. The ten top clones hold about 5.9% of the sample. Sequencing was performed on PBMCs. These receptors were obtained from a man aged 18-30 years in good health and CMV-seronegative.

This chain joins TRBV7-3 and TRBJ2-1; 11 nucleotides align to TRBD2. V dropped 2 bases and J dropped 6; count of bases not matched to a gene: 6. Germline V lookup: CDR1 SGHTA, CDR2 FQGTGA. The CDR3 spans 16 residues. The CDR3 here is CASSLDITSGSNEQFF. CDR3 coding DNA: TGTGCCAGCAGCTTAGATATAACTAGCGGGAGCAATGAGCAGTTCTTC.

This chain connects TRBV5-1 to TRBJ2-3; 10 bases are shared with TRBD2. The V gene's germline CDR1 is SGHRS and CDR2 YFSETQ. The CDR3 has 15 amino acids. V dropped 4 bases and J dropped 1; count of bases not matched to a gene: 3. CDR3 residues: CASSVGLAGTDTQYF. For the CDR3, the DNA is TGCGCCAGCAGCGTAGGACTAGCGGGCACAGATACGCAGTATTTT.

In DNA, the CDR3 is TGTGCCAGCAGTTACTCGACTAGCACAGATACGCAGTATTTT. It specifies CASSYSTSTDTQYF. The chain couples TRBV6-5 to TRBJ2-3; no definite D call. Germline-derived CDR1 and CDR2 are MNHEY and SVGAGI. V was cut by 0 bases and J by 0 bases, with 4 bases left in between. CDR3 length: 14 amino acids.

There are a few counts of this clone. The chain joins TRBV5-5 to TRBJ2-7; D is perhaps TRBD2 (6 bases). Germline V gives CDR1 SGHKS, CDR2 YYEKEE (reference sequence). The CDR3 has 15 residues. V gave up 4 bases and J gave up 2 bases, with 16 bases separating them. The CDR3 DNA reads TGTGCCAGCAGCCTTACGTTCGGAGGGACCTACGAGCAGTACTTC. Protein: CASSLTFGGTYEQYF.

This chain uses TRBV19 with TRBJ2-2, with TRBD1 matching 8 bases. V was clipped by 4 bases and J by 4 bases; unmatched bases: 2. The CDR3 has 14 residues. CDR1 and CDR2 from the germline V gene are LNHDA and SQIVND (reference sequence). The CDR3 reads CASSTTGATGELFF. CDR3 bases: TGTGCCAGTAGTACGACAGGGGCCACCGGGGAGCTGTTTTTT.

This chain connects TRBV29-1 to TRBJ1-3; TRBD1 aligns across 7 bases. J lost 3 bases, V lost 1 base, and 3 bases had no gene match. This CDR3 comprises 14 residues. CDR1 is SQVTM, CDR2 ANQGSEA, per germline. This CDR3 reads CSVEGRGSGNTIYF. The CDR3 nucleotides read TGCAGCGTTGAAGGCAGGGGGAGTGGAAACACCATATATTTT.

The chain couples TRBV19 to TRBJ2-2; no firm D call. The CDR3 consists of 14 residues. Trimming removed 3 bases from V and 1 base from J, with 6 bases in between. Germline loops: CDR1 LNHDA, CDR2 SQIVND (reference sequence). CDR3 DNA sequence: TGTGCCAGTAGTATTACAGAGAACACCGGGGAGCTGTTTTTT. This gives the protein CASSITENTGELFF. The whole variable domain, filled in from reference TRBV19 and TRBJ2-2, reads DGGITQSPKYLFRKEGQNVTLSCEQNLNHDAMYWYRQDPGQGLRLIYYSQIVNDFQKGDIAEGYSVSREKKESFPLTVTSAQKNPTAFYLCASSITENTGELFFGEGSRLTVL.

The CDR3 nucleotides are TGTGCCAGCAGCCCGCTAGGACAGTTAGCCTCCGAGCAGTACTTC. This sequence encodes CASSPLGQLASEQYF. The chain uses TRBV5-6 and TRBJ2-5, with a weak D call TRBD1 (6 bases). The assigned J gene may be wrong: the sequence end matches TRBJ2-7 better. This CDR3 region has 15 residues. Germline loops: CDR1 SGHDT, CDR2 YYEEEE.

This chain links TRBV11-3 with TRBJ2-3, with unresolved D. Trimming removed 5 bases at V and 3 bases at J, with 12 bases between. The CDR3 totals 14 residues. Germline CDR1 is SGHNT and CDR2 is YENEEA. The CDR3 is CASSHGFGTDTQYF. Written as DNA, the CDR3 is TGTGCCAGCAGCCACGGATTCGGGACAGATACGCAGTATTTT.

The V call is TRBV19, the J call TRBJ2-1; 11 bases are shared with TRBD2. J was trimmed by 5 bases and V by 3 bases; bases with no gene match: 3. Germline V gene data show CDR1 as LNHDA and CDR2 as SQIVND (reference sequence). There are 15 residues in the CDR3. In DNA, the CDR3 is TGTGCCAGTAGTATGCGACTAGCGGGAAACAATGAGCAGTTCTTC. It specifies CASSMRLAGNNEQFF.

The CDR3 sequence is CSVKGTYNEQFF. CDR3 nucleotide sequence: TGCAGCGTCAAGGGGACCTACAATGAGCAGTTCTTC. The chain uses TRBV29-1 and TRBJ2-1; a weak D match, TRBD1 (5 bases). V was shortened by 6 bases and J by 2 bases, with 8 bases between the two germline ends. Germline V gene sequence: CDR1 SQVTM, CDR2 ANQGSEA. The CDR3 sequence is 12 residues long.

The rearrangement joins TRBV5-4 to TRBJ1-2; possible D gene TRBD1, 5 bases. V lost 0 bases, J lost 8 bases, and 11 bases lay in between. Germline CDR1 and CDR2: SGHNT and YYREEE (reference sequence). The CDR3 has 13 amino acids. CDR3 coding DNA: TGTGCCAGCAGCTTGGGAGGGGAGGAAGGCTACACCTTC. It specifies CASSLGGEEGYTF.

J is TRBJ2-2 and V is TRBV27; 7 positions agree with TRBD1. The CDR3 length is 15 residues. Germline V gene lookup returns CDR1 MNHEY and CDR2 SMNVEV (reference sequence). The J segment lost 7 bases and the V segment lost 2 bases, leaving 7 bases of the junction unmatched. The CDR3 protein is CASSLRQGYIGELFF. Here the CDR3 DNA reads TGTGCCAGCAGTTTAAGACAGGGATACATCGGGGAGCTGTTTTTT.

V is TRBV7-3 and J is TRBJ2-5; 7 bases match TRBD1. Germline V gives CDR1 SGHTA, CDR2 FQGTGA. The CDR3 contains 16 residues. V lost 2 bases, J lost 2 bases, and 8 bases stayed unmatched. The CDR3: CASSLLGRGQQETQYF. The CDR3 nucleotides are TGTGCCAGCAGCTTATTGGGAAGGGGACAGCAAGAGACCCAGTACTTC. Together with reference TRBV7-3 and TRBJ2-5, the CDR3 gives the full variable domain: GAGVSQTPSNKVTEKGKYVELRCDPISGHTALYWYRQSLGQGPEFLIYFQGTGAADDSGLPNDRFFAVRPEGSVSTLKIQRTERGDSAVYLCASSLLGRGQQETQYFGPGTRLLVL.

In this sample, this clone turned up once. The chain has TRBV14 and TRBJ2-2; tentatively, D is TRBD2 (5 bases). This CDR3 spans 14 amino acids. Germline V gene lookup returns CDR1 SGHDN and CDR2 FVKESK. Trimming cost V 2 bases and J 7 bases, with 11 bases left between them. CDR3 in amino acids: CASSQMGVGGELFF. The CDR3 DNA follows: TGTGCCAGCAGCCAAATGGGAGTGGGCGGGGAGCTGTTTTTT.

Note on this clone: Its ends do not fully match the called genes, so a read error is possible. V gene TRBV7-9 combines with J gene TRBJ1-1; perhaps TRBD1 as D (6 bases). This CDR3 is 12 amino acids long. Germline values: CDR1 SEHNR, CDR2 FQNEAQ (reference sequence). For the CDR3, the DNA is TGTTCCAGCAGCTTCAGGGGCACTGAAGCTTTCTTT. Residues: CSSSFRGTEAFF.

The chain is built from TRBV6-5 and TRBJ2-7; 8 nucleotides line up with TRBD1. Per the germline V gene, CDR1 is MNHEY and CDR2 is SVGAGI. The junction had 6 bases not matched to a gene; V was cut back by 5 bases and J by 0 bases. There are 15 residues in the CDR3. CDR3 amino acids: CASSHIQGASYEQYF. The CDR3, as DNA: TGTGCCAGCAGTCATATCCAGGGGGCCTCCTACGAGCAGTACTTC.